This TCR beta chain appears in the sequencing data of a study of OX40 agonist ivuxolimab in advanced cancers. The overall study: Patients were infused with ivuxolimab every 2 weeks at 0.01 to 10 mg/kg.

V lost 5 bases and J lost 3, with 13 bases in between. CDR1 is GTSNPN, CDR2 SVGIG, per germline (reference sequence). The CDR3 length is 14 residues. Sequencing used immunoSEQ multiplex PCR; TCRdb keeps in-frame clones, though not all of them. Of about 38,000 clones in the sample, about 89% are singletons; the top ten hold 35% to 45%. This clonotype was obtained from an adult with an advanced solid tumor such as melanoma, head and neck, liver or kidney cancer. The V gene is TRBV30, the J gene TRBJ2-2; D is perhaps TRBD1 or TRBD2 (6 bases each). This specimen was CD4+ or CD8+ T cells sorted from blood, taken in a trial of the OX40 agonist ivuxolimab. CDR3 region: CAWLEGGDTGELFF. The CDR3 bases are TGTGCCTGGCTGGAGGGGGGAGACACCGGGGAGCTGTTTTTT.